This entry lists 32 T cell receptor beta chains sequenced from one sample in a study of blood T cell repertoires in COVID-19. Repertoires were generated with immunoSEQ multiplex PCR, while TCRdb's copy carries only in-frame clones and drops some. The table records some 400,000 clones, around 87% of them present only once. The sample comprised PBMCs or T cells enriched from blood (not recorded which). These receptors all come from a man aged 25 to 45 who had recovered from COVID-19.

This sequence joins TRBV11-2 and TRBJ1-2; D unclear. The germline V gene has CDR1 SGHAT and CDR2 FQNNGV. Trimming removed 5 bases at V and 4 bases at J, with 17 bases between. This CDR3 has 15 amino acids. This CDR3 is CASSPELKPAYGYTF. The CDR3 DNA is TGTGCCAGCAGCCCGGAACTAAAACCGGCCTATGGCTACACCTTC.

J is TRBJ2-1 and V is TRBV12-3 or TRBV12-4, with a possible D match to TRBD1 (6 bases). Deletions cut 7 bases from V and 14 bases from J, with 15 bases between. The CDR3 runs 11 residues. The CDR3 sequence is CASTSGTWKFF. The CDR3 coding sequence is TGTGCCAGCACCTCCGGGACATGGAAGTTCTTC.

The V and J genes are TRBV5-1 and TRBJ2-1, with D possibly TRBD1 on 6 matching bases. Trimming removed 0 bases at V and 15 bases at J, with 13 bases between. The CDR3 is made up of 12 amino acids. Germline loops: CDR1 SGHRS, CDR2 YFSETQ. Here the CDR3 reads CASSLVNRDLFF. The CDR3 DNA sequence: TGCGCCAGCAGCTTGGTAAACAGGGATTTGTTCTTC.

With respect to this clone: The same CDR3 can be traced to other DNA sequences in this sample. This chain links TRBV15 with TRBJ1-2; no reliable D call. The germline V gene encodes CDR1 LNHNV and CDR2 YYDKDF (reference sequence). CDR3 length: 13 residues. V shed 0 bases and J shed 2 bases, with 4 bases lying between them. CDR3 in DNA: TGTGCCACCAGCAGAGACAGGAACTATGGCTACACCTTC. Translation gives CATSRDRNYGYTF.

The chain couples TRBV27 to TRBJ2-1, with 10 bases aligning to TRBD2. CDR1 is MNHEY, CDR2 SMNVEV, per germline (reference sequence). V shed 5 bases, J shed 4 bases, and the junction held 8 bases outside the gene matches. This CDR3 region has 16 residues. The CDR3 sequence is CASSTIAGGYYNEQFF. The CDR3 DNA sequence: TGTGCCAGCAGTACCATAGCGGGGGGCTATTACAATGAGCAGTTCTTC.

The DNA for the CDR3 is TGTGCCAGCAGCCAACCAGGGGAAGGGGCTAATGAAAAACTGTTTTTT. Translation: CASSQPGEGANEKLFF. This chain uses TRBV3-1 (or the pseudogene TRBV3-2) with TRBJ1-4; a possible D gene is TRBD1 (6 bases). V shed 2 bases and J shed 3 bases, with 13 bases lying between them. Germline CDR1 is LGHDT and CDR2 is YNNKEL (reference sequence). The CDR3 runs 16 residues.

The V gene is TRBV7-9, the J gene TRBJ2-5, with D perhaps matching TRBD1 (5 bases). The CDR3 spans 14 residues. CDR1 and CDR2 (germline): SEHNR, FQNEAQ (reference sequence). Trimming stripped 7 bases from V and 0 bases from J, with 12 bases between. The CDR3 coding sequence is TGTGCCAGCACCCAGGGTCCGAACCAAGAGACCCAGTACTTC. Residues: CASTQGPNQETQYF. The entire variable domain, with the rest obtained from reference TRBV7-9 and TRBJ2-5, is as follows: DTGVSQNPRHKITKRGQNVTFRCDPISEHNRLYWYRQTLGQGPEFLTYFQNEAQLEKSRLLSDRFSAERPKGSFSTLEIQRTEQGDSAMYLCASTQGPNQETQYFGPGTRLLVL.

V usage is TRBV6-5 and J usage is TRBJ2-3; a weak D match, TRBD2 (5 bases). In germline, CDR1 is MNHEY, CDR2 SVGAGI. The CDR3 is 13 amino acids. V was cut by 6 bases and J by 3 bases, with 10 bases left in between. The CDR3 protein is CASRPLVTDTQYF. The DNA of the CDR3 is TGTGCCAGCAGGCCACTAGTTACAGATACGCAGTATTTT.

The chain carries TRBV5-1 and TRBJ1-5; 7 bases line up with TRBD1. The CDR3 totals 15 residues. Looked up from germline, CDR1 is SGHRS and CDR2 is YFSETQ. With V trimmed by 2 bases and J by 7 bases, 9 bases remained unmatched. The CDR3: CASSFAGQGDQPQHF. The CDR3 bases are TGCGCCAGCAGCTTTGCGGGCCAGGGGGACCAGCCCCAGCATTTT.

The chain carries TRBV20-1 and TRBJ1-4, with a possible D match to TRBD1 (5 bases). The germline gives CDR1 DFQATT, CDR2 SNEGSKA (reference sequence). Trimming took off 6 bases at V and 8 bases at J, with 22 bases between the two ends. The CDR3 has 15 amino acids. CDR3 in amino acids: CSASVPGVESEKLFF. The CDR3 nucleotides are TGCAGTGCGAGTGTCCCGGGGGTCGAATCAGAAAAACTGTTTTTT.

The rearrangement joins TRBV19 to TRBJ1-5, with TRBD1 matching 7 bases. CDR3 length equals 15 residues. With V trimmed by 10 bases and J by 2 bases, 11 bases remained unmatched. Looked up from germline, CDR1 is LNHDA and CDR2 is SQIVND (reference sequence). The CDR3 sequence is CATSETGRGNQPQHF. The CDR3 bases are TGTGCCACCTCAGAGACAGGGCGAGGCAATCAGCCCCAGCATTTT.

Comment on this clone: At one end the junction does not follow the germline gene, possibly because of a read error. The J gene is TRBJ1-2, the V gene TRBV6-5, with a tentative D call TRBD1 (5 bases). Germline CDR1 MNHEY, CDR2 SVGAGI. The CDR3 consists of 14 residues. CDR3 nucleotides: TGTGCCAGCAGTGACTCTGGCAGGGTTTATGGCTACACCTTC. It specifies CASSDSGRVYGYTF.

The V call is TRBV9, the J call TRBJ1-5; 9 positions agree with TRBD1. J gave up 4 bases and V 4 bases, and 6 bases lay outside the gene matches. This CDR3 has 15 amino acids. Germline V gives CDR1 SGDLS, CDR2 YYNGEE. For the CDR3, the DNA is TGTGCCAGCAGCCCGGGACAGGGAAATAATCAGCCCCAGCATTTT. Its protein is CASSPGQGNNQPQHF.

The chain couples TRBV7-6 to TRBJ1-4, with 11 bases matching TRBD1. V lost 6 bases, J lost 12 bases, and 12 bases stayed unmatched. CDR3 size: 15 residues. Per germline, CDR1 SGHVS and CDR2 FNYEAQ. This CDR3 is CASRGTGGPIGELFF. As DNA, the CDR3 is TGTGCCAGCAGGGGGACAGGGGGACCCATTGGCGAACTGTTTTTT.

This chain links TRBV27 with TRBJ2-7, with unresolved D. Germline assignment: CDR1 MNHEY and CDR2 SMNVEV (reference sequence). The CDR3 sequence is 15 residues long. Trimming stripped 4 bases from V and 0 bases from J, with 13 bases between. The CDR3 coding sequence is TGTGCCAGCAGTTCGTCAGGTAGATTCTCCTACGAGCAGTACTTC. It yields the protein CASSSSGRFSYEQYF.

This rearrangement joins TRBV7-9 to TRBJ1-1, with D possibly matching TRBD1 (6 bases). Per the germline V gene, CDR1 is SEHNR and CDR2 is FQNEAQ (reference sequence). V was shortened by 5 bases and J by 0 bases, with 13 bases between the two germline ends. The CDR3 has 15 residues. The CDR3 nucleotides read TGTGCCAGCAGCCCGAGACAGGCCTTGAACACTGAAGCTTTCTTT. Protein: CASSPRQALNTEAFF.

Here the CDR3 reads CASSQVLQGIGYGYTF. DNA for the CDR3: TGCGCCAGCAGCCAAGTCTTACAGGGGATCGGCTATGGCTACACCTTC. V and J are TRBV4-1 and TRBJ1-2; 7 bases fit TRBD1. J lost 4 bases, V lost 1 base, and 9 bases had no gene match. The CDR3 extends over 16 amino acids. Germline CDR1 MGHRA, CDR2 YSYEKL.

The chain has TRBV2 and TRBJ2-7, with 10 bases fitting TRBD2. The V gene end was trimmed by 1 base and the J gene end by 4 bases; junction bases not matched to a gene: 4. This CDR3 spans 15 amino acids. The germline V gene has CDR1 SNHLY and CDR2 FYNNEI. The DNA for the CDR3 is TGTGCCAGCAGTGAAGAAAGCGGGGGGGTATACGAGCAGTACTTC. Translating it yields CASSEESGGVYEQYF.

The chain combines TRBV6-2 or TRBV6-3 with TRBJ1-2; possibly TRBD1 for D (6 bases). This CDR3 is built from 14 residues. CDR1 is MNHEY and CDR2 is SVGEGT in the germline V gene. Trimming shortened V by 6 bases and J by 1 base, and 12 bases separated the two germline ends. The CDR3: CASSRTAFNYGYTF. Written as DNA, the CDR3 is TGTGCCAGCAGCAGGACAGCCTTTAACTATGGCTACACCTTC.

The CDR3 protein is CASIAYHLRTTTNEKLFF. The CDR3, as DNA: TGCGCCAGCATCGCCTACCACTTACGAACCACAACTAATGAAAAACTGTTTTTT. The chain joins TRBV4-1 to TRBJ1-4; D gene uncertain. The CDR3 is 18 residues long. CDR1 and CDR2 from the germline V gene are MGHRA and YSYEKL. V was cut by 7 bases and J by 0 bases, with 21 bases left in between.

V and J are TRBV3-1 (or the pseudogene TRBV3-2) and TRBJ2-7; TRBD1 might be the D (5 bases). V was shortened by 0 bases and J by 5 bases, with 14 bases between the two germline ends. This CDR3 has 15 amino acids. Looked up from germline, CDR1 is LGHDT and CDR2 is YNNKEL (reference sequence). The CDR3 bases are TGTGCCAGCAGCCAAGATCAAGCCTCAGGGAACGAGCAGTACTTC. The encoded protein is CASSQDQASGNEQYF.

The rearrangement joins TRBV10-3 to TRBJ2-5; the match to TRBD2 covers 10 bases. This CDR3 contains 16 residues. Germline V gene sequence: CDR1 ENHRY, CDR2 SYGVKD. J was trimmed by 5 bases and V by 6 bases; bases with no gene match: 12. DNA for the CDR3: TGTGCCATCAGGCTCGGAGCGGGGGGGCCGGAGGAGACCCAGTACTTC. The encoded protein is CAIRLGAGGPEETQYF.

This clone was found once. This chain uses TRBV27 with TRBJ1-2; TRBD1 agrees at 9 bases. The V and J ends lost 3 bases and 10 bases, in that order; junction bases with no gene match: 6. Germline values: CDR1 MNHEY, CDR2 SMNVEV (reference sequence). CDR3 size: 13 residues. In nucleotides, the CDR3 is TGTGCCAGCAGTTTGCGGACAGGGGATGACTACACCTTC. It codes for CASSLRTGDDYTF.

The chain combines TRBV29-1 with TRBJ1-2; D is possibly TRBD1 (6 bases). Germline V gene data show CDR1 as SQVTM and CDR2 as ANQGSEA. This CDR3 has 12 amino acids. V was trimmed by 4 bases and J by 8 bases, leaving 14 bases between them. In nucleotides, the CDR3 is TGCAGCGTTGTCGGGACATCGGTAGGCTACACCTTC. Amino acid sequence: CSVVGTSVGYTF.

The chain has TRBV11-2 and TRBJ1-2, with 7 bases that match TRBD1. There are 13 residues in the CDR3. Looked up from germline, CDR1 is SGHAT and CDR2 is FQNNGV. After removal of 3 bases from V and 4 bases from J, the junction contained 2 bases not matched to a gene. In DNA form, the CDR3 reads TGTGCCAGCAGCTTTGGGGACAGCTATGGCTACACCTTC. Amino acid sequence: CASSFGDSYGYTF.

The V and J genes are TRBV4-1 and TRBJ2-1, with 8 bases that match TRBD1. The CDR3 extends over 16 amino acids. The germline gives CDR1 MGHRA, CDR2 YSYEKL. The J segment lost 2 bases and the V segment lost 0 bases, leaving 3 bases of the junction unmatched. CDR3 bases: TGCGCCAGCAGCCAAGATCCGGACAGGGCCTACAATGAGCAGTTCTTC. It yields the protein CASSQDPDRAYNEQFF.

The CDR3 coding sequence is TGCGCCAGCAGCAACGACAGGGTGGGAATAGAGCCCCAGCATTTT. This gives the protein CASSNDRVGIEPQHF. This rearrangement joins TRBV4-1 to TRBJ1-5, with 7 nucleotides matching TRBD1. Germline V gene lookup returns CDR1 MGHRA and CDR2 YSYEKL. This CDR3 has 15 residues. V lost 5 bases to trimming and J lost 8 bases; unmatched junction nucleotides: 12.

The CDR3 DNA is TGTGCCATCAGCAGAACCGGGACAGGAGTCTCTGGAAACACCATATATTTT. Its protein product is CAISRTGTGVSGNTIYF. The gene calls are TRBV10-3 and TRBJ1-3; 8 positions agree with TRBD1. The germline V gene has CDR1 ENHRY and CDR2 SYGVKD. The V segment lost 6 bases and the J segment 0 bases; nucleotides outside the gene matches: 10. The length of the CDR3 is 17 residues.

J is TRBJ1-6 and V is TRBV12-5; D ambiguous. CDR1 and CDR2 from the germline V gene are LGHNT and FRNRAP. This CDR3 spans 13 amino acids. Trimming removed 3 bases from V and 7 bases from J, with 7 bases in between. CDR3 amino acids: CASGFGLNSPLHF. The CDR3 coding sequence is TGTGCTAGTGGTTTCGGTCTAAATTCACCCCTCCACTTT.

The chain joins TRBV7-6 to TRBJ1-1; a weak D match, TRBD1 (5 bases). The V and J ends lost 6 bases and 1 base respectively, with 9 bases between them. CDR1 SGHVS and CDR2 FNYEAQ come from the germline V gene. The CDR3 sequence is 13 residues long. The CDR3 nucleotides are TGTGCCAGCAGTCAGGGTAAGAACACTGAAGCTTTCTTT. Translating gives CASSQGKNTEAFF.

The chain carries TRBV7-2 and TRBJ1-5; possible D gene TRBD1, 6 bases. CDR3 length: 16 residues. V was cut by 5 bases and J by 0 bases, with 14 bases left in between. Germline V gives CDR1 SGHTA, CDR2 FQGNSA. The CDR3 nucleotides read TGTGCCAGCAGCCCCCAGAGGGGACATAGCAATCAGCCCCAGCATTTT. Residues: CASSPQRGHSNQPQHF.

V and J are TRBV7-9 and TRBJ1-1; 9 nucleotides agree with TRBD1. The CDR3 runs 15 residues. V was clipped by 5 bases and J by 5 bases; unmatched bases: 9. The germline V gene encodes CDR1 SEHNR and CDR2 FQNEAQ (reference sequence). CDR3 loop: CASSPDRGMGTEAFF. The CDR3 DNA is TGTGCCAGCAGCCCTGACAGGGGGATGGGGACTGAAGCTTTCTTT.